The 27 T cell receptor beta chains listed next were all sequenced from one sample in a study of blood T cell repertoires in COVID-19. Measured with immunoSEQ multiplex PCR; TCRdb has only the in-frame clones, and not every one. The data contain 90,000 to 120,000 clones, approximately 90% of them singletons. The sequencing sample was made of peripheral blood. These receptors all come from a woman in her twenties or thirties with acute or convalescent COVID-19.

The chain joins TRBV6-2 or TRBV6-3 to TRBJ1-5; 7 bases fit TRBD1. The length of the CDR3 is 12 residues. Germline V gene lookup returns CDR1 MNHEY and CDR2 SVGEGT. V trimming: 2 bases; J trimming: 11 bases; junction bases outside the gene matches: 3. CDR3 bases: TGTGCCAGCAGTTACCAACAGGGGACCCAGCATTTT. It yields the protein CASSYQQGTQHF.

The count of this clone is one. V and J are TRBV4-1 and TRBJ1-3, with D hard to call. CDR3 size: 16 residues. Germline values: CDR1 MGHRA, CDR2 YSYEKL. The V end lost 0 bases, the J end lost 0 bases, and 9 bases lay between the germline ends. CDR3: CASSQDLGISGNTIYF. The CDR3, as DNA: TGCGCCAGCAGCCAAGATCTGGGCATCTCTGGAAACACCATATATTTT.

This chain uses TRBV5-1 with TRBJ1-2; a weak D match, TRBD1 (5 bases). The CDR3 is made up of 14 amino acids. The germline gives CDR1 SGHRS, CDR2 YFSETQ. Trimming took 0 bases from V and 4 from J, leaving 10 bases between them. CDR3 in DNA: TGCGCCAGCAGCTTGGAGCGGGACCGCTATGGCTACACCTTC. Protein sequence: CASSLERDRYGYTF.

This chain connects TRBV4-1 to TRBJ1-1; 8 positions agree with TRBD1. The CDR3 spans 15 residues. Trimming at V came to 4 bases and at J to 2 bases, leaving 6 bases not matched to a gene. Germline assignment: CDR1 MGHRA and CDR2 YSYEKL. The CDR3 reads CASSPLGQVNTEAFF. As DNA, the CDR3 is TGCGCCAGCAGCCCGTTGGGACAGGTTAACACTGAAGCTTTCTTT.

This chain links TRBV5-1 with TRBJ2-2, with D uncertain. V lost 0 bases to trimming and J lost 4 bases, with 10 bases between them. The CDR3 contains 15 residues. Germline V gives CDR1 SGHRS, CDR2 YFSETQ. The CDR3 sequence is CASSLGLLSTGELFF. In DNA, the CDR3 is TGCGCCAGCAGCTTGGGTCTGCTATCCACCGGGGAGCTGTTTTTT.

V is TRBV5-1 and J is TRBJ1-2, with TRBD1 matching over 7 bases. The V gene end was trimmed by 4 bases and the J gene end by 6 bases; junction bases not matched to a gene: 9. Germline V CDR1 and CDR2: SGHRS, YFSETQ. The CDR3 is 14 residues long. CDR3 DNA: TGCGCCAGCAGCGCCCAGGGACAGCTTAATGGCTACACCTTC. It translates to CASSAQGQLNGYTF.

This chain connects TRBV4-3 to TRBJ2-7, with 8 bases matching TRBD2. The CDR3 runs 16 residues. With V trimmed by 1 base and J by 0 bases, 5 bases remained unmatched. Germline CDR1 reads LGHNA; CDR2 reads YSLEER. DNA for the CDR3: TGCGCCAGCAGCCAAGGCCCAGCGGGAGTCTCCTACGAGCAGTACTTC. Its translation: CASSQGPAGVSYEQYF.

This clone was seen only a few times. This chain uses TRBV19 with TRBJ2-5, with 12 bases fitting TRBD1. The CDR3 length is 14 residues. J was trimmed by 5 bases and V by 6 bases; bases with no gene match: 4. Germline lookup yields CDR1 LNHDA and CDR2 SQIVND (reference sequence). The CDR3, as DNA: TGTGCCAGTAGCGGGACAGGGGGCAGTGAGACCCAGTACTTC. Protein product: CASSGTGGSETQYF.

This chain connects TRBV3-1 (or the pseudogene TRBV3-2) to TRBJ2-3; a possible D gene is TRBD1 (6 bases). The CDR3 is 15 amino acids. Deletions cut 3 bases from V and 3 bases from J, with 13 bases between. The V gene's germline CDR1 is LGHDT and CDR2 YNNKEL (reference sequence). The CDR3 sequence: CASSHKGTFTDTQYF. The CDR3 DNA sequence: TGTGCCAGCAGCCATAAGGGGACATTTACAGATACGCAGTATTTT.

The rearrangement joins TRBV11-1 to TRBJ2-7; D is uncertain. Germline V gives CDR1 SGHAT, CDR2 FQDESV (reference sequence). The V gene lost 1 base and the J gene lost 3 bases, with 13 bases spanning the gap. The CDR3 consists of 15 residues. CDR3 residues: CASSLVRGYGYEQYF. The DNA for the CDR3 is TGTGCCAGCAGCTTAGTGCGCGGTTATGGCTACGAGCAGTACTTC. The complete variable domain, with remaining parts taken from reference TRBV11-1 and TRBJ2-7, reads EAEVAQSPRYKITEKSQAVAFWCDPISGHATLYWYRQILGQGPELLVQFQDESVVDDSQLPKDRFSAERLKGVDSTLKIQPAELGDSAMYLCASSLVRGYGYEQYFGPGTRLTVT.

This chain connects TRBV2 to TRBJ2-6; D perhaps matches TRBD2 (7 bases). CDR3 length equals 17 residues. The ends were cut back, 4 bases at V and 0 bases at J, with 13 bases in the middle. The germline CDR1 and CDR2 sequences are SNHLY and FYNNEI. CDR3 sequence: CASSGRGALSGANVLTF. CDR3 DNA: TGTGCCAGCAGTGGTCGGGGGGCCCTCTCTGGGGCCAACGTCCTGACTTTC.

Turning to this clone: The sample contains more than one DNA sequence encoding this CDR3. The rearrangement uses TRBV19 and TRBJ1-5; a weak D match, TRBD1 (6 bases). V was cut by 1 base and J by 5 bases, with 6 bases left in between. CDR1 is LNHDA and CDR2 is SQIVND in the germline V gene (reference sequence). The CDR3 covers 13 residues. The CDR3 is CASSIAGDQPQHF. The CDR3 DNA reads as TGTGCCAGTAGTATAGCAGGGGATCAGCCCCAGCATTTT.

In DNA, the CDR3 is TGCAGCGTTGACGCGGGTTCCTACAATGAGCAGTTCTTC. Its protein product is CSVDAGSYNEQFF. The rearrangement joins TRBV29-1 to TRBJ2-1; weak D call: TRBD2 (5 bases). Germline values: CDR1 SQVTM, CDR2 ANQGSEA. Trimming removed 3 bases from V and 1 base from J, with 7 bases in between. CDR3 length: 13 amino acids.

The V and J genes are TRBV5-1 and TRBJ2-5, with TRBD2 matching 12 bases. Germline-derived CDR1 and CDR2 are SGHRS and YFSETQ. V was pared by 2 bases and J by 5 bases, with 4 bases of the junction left unmatched. This CDR3 has 15 amino acids. The CDR3 reads CASSFRTSGAETQYF. In nucleotides, the CDR3 is TGCGCCAGCAGCTTCCGGACTAGCGGGGCGGAGACCCAGTACTTC.

This clone appeared a single time. This sequence joins TRBV11-2 and TRBJ1-1; D not certain. Trimming took off 2 bases at V and 1 base at J, with 11 bases between the two ends. The germline CDR1 and CDR2 sequences are SGHAT and FQNNGV. This CDR3 spans 15 amino acids. The CDR3 protein is CASSLRLRPNTEAFF. The CDR3 DNA reads TGTGCCAGCAGCTTACGGCTCAGGCCGAACACTGAAGCTTTCTTT.

The rearrangement uses TRBV7-9 and TRBJ1-3; tentatively, D is TRBD1 (5 bases). Germline CDR1 and CDR2: SEHNR and FQNEAQ (reference sequence). V gave up 2 bases and J gave up 2 bases, with 13 bases separating them. The CDR3 totals 16 residues. DNA of the CDR3: TGTGCCAGCAGCTTACCCAAGGGAGGGGCTGGAAACACCATATATTTT. This translates into CASSLPKGGAGNTIYF.

In this sample, this clone turned up a few times. The rearrangement joins TRBV19 to TRBJ1-2, with 7 nucleotides matching TRBD1. The germline V gene has CDR1 LNHDA and CDR2 SQIVND (reference sequence). The length of the CDR3 is 13 residues. The V gene end was trimmed by 5 bases and the J gene end by 8 bases; junction bases not matched to a gene: 8. The CDR3 protein is CASSGTAKEGYTF. The CDR3 bases are TGTGCCAGTAGTGGGACAGCAAAAGAAGGCTACACCTTC.

The chain links TRBV19 to TRBJ2-2; 7 bases are shared with TRBD2. Trimming took 2 bases from V and 3 from J; bases not matched to a gene: 3. CDR1 is LNHDA and CDR2 is SQIVND in the germline V gene (reference sequence). This CDR3 has 15 amino acids. The CDR3 DNA sequence: TGTGCCAGTAGTATACAGCGGGGAGACACCGGGGAGCTGTTTTTT. Encoded protein: CASSIQRGDTGELFF.

V gene TRBV4-3 combines with J gene TRBJ2-5, with 8 bases lining up with TRBD2. The CDR3 has 17 amino acids. Germline trimming cut 0 bases from V and 4 bases from J; bases unmatched to any gene: 10. Germline-derived CDR1 and CDR2 are LGHNA and YSLEER. CDR3 sequence reads: CASSQDGSGSVGETQYF. The CDR3 DNA reads as TGCGCCAGCAGCCAAGACGGGAGCGGGAGCGTTGGAGAGACCCAGTACTTC.

This chain uses TRBV7-2 with TRBJ1-4; D is unclear. The V gene's germline CDR1 is SGHTA and CDR2 FQGNSA. V dropped 1 base and J dropped 7 bases, with 7 bases sitting between them. The CDR3 spans 13 residues. The CDR3: CASSLGPGEKLFF. In DNA form, the CDR3 reads TGTGCCAGCAGCTTAGGACCGGGTGAAAAACTGTTTTTT. Together with reference TRBV7-2 and TRBJ1-4, the CDR3 gives the full variable domain: GAGVSQSPSNKVTEKGKDVELRCDPISGHTALYWYRQSLGQGLEFLIYFQGNSAPDKSGLPSDRFSAERTGGSVSTLTIQRTQQEDSAVYLCASSLGPGEKLFFGSGTQLSVL.

The chain has TRBV9 and TRBJ2-5; 7 bases match TRBD1. Germline loops: CDR1 SGDLS, CDR2 YYNGEE. The junction had 5 bases not matched to a gene; V was cut back by 6 bases and J by 0 bases. This CDR3 is built from 14 residues. This CDR3 is CASNRDSYQETQYF. Written as DNA, the CDR3 is TGTGCCAGCAACCGGGACAGCTACCAAGAGACCCAGTACTTC.

The V and J genes are TRBV5-6 and TRBJ1-2; TRBD1 agrees at 8 bases. The CDR3 runs 13 residues. Germline CDR1 SGHDT, CDR2 YYEEEE. The junction had 5 bases not matched to a gene; V was cut back by 6 bases and J by 4 bases. CDR3 coding DNA: TGTGCCAGCACCCAGGACAGGGCCTATGGCTACACCTTC. The encoded protein is CASTQDRAYGYTF.

This chain connects TRBV4-3 to TRBJ1-1; tentatively, D is TRBD1 (5 bases). Trimming stripped 3 bases from V and 5 bases from J, with 10 bases between. CDR3 length equals 13 residues. The germline CDR1 and CDR2 sequences are LGHNA and YSLEER. CDR3 sequence (DNA): TGCGCCAGCAGCCATGGGGGGGGGACTGAAGCTTTCTTT. Residues: CASSHGGGTEAFF.

This clone was seen more than once but under ten times. The rearrangement uses TRBV6-5 and TRBJ1-3; D remains unclear. The CDR3 length is 14 residues. Germline V CDR1 and CDR2: MNHEY, SVGAGI. Deletions cut 5 bases from V and 0 bases from J, with 8 bases between. The DNA of the CDR3 is TGTGCCAGCAGTCAGGATTACTCTGGAAACACCATATATTTT. As protein: CASSQDYSGNTIYF.

The V gene is TRBV7-2, the J gene TRBJ1-2; D is uncertain. Trimming shortened V by 3 bases and J by 6 bases, and 11 bases separated the two germline ends. The CDR3 has 13 amino acids. Germline CDR1 reads SGHTA; CDR2 reads FQGNSA. The CDR3 region has the DNA TGTGCCAGCAGCTTTACCGGGGAGGATGGCTACACCTTC. Translating it yields CASSFTGEDGYTF.

The chain joins TRBV10-1 to TRBJ1-1; no firm D call. CDR1 is WNHNN, CDR2 SYGVQD, per germline (reference sequence). The V gene lost 6 bases and the J gene lost 3 bases, with 14 bases spanning the gap. The CDR3 length is 14 residues. CDR3 sequence (DNA): TGCGCCAGCAGGGAGAGAATCGGGGACACTGAAGCTTTCTTT. It yields the protein CASRERIGDTEAFF.

This clone appeared a single time. V and J are TRBV5-1 and TRBJ1-5; D not resolved. Germline V lookup: CDR1 SGHRS, CDR2 YFSETQ. The V end was cut by 0 bases, the J end by 1 base, with 8 bases between. The length of the CDR3 is 15 residues. The CDR3 loop is CASSLDGGSNQPQHF. For the CDR3, the DNA is TGCGCCAGCAGCTTGGACGGCGGGAGCAATCAGCCCCAGCATTTT.